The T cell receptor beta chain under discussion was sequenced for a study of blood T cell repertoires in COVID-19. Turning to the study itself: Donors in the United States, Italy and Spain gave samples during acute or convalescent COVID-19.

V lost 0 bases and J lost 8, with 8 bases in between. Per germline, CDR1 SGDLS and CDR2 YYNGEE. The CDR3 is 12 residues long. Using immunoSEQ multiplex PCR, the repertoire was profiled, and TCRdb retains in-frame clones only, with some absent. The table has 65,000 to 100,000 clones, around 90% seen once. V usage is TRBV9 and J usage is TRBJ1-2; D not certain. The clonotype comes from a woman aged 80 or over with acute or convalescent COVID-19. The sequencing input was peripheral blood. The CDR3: CASSVGPGGYTF. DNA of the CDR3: TGTGCCAGCAGCGTAGGCCCGGGAGGCTACACCTTC.